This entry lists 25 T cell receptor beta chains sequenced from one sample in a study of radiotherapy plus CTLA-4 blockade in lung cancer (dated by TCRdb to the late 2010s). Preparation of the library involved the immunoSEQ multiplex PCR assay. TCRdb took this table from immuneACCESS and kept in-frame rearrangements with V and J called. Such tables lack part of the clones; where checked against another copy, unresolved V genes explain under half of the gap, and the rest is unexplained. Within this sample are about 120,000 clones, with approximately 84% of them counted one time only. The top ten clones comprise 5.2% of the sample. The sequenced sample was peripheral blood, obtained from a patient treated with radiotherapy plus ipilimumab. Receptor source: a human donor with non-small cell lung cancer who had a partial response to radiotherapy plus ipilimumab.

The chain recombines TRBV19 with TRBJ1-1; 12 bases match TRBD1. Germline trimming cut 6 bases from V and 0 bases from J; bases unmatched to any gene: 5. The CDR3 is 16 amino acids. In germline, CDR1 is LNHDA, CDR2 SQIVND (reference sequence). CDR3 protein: CASRPGTGGLNTEAFF. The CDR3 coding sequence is TGTGCCAGTAGGCCGGGGACAGGGGGCTTGAACACTGAAGCTTTCTTT. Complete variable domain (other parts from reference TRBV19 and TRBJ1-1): DGGITQSPKYLFRKEGQNVTLSCEQNLNHDAMYWYRQDPGQGLRLIYYSQIVNDFQKGDIAEGYSVSREKKESFPLTVTSAQKNPTAFYLCASRPGTGGLNTEAFFGQGTRLTVV.

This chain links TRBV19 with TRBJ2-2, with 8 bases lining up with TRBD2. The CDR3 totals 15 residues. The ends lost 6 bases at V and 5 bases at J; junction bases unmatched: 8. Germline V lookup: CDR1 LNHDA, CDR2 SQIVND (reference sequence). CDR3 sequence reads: CASSKLAAGTGELFF. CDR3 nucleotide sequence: TGTGCCAGTAGCAAACTAGCGGCGGGGACCGGGGAGCTGTTTTTT.

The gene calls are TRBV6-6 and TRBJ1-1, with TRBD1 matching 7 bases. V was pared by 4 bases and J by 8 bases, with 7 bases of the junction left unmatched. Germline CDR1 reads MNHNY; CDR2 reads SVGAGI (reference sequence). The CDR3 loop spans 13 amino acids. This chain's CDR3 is CASSSRGEEEAFF. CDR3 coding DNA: TGTGCCAGCAGTTCCAGGGGGGAAGAAGAAGCTTTCTTT.

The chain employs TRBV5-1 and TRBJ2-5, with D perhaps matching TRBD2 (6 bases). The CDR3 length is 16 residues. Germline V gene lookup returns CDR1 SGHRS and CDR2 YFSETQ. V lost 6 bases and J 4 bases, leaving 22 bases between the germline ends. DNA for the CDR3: TGCGCCAGCACCCCGGGGGTGCAGCCTAGCCGAGAGACCCAGTACTTC. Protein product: CASTPGVQPSRETQYF.

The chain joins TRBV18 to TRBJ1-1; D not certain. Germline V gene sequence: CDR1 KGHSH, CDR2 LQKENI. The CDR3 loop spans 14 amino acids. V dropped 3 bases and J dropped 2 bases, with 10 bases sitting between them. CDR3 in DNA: TGTGCCAGCTCACCGTGGCAGGCAAACACTGAAGCTTTCTTT. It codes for CASSPWQANTEAFF. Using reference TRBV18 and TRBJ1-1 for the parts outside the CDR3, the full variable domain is NAGVMQNPRHLVRRRGQEARLRCSPMKGHSHVYWYRQLPEEGLKFMVYLQKENIIDESGMPKERFSAEFPKEGPSILRIQQVVRGDSAAYFCASSPWQANTEAFFGQGTRLTVV.

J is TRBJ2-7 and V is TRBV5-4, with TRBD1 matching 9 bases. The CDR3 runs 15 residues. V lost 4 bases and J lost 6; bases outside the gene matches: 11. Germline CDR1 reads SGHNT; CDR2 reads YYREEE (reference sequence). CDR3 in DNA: TGTGCCAGCAGCAAAACCGGGACAGGGTCTTTCGAGCAGTACTTC. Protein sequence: CASSKTGTGSFEQYF.

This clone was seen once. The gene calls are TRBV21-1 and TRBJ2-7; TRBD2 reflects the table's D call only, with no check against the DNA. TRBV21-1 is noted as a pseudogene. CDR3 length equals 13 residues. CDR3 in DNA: TGTGCCAGCATCCTAGTCTACCACTACGAGCAGTACTTC. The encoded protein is CASILVYHYEQYF.

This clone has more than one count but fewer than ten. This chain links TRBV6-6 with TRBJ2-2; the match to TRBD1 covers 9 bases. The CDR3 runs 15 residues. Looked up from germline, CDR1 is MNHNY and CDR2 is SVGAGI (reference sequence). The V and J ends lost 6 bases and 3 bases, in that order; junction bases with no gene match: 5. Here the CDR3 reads CASRMDRGYTGELFF. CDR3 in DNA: TGTGCCAGCAGGATGGACAGGGGCTACACCGGGGAGCTGTTTTTT.

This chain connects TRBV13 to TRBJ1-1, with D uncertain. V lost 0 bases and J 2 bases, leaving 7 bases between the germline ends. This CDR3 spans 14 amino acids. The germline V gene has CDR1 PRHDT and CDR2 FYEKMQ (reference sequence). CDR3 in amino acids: CASSLGPRNTEAFF. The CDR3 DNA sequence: TGTGCCAGCAGCTTAGGTCCCAGAAACACTGAAGCTTTCTTT.

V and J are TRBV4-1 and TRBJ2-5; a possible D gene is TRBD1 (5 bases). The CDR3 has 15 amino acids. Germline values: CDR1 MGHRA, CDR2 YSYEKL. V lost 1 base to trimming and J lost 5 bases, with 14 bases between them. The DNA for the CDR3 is TGCGCCAGCAGCCAAGGGGGCCCTAAGTTGGAGACCCAGTACTTC. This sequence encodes CASSQGGPKLETQYF.

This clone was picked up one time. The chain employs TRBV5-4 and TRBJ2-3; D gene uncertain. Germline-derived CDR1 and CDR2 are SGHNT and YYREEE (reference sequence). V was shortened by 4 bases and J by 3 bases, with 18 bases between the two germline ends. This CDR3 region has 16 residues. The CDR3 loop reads CASSLVPESVTDTQYF. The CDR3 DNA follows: TGTGCCAGCAGCCTTGTCCCGGAGAGTGTGACAGATACGCAGTATTTT.

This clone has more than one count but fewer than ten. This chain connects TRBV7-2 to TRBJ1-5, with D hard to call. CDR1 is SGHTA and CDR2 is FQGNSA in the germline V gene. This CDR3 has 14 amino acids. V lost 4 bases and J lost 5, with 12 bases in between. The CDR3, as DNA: TGTGCCAGCAGCTCTCTGACAACTGATCAGCCCCAGCATTTT. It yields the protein CASSSLTTDQPQHF.

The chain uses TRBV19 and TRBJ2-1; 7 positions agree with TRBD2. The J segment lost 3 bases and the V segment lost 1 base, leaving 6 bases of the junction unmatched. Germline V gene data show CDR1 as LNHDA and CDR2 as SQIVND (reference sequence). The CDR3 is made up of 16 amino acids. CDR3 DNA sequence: TGTGCCAGTAGTATAGTAGGGCTAGCGGACTACAATGAGCAGTTCTTC. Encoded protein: CASSIVGLADYNEQFF.

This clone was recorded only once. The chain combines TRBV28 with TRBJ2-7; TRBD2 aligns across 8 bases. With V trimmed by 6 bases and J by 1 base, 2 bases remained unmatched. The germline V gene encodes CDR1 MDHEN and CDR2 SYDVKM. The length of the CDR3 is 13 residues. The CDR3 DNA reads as TGTGCCAGCAGCCGGGAGGGGTCCTACGAGCAGTACGTC. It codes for CASSREGSYEQYV.

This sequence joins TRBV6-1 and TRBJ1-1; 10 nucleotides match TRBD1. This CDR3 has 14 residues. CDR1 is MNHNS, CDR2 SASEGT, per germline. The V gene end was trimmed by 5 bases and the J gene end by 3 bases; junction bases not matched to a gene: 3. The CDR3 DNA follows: TGTGCCAGCAGTCGGACAGGGGGGGACACTGAAGCTTTCTTT. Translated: CASSRTGGDTEAFF.

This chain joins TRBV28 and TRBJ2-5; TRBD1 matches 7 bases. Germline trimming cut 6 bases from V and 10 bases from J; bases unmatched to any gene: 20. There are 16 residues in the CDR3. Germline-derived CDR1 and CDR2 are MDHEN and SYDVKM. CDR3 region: CASRDGTDLLRVGQYF. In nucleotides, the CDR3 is TGTGCCAGCAGGGATGGGACAGATCTCCTTAGAGTCGGCCAGTACTTC.

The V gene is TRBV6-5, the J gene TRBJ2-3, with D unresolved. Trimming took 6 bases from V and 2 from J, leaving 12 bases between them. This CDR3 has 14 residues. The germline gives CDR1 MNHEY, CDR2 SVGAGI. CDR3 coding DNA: TGTGCCAGCAGCCCACAAAAGAACACAGATACGCAGTATTTT. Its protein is CASSPQKNTDTQYF.

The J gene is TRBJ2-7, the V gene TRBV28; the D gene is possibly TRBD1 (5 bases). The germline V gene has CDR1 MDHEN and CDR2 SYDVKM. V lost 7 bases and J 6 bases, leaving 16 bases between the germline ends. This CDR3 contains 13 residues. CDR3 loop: CASTYGAEGEQYF. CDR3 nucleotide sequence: TGTGCCAGCACCTATGGGGCAGAAGGCGAGCAGTACTTC.

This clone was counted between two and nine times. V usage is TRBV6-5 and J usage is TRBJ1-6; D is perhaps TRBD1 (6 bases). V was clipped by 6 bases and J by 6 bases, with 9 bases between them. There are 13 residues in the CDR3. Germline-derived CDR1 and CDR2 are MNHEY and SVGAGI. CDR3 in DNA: TGTGCCAGCAGCCAGGGGTTTAATTCACCCCTCCACTTT. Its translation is CASSQGFNSPLHF.

The CDR3 region is CASKEGASLYGYTF. CDR3 sequence (DNA): TGTGCCAGCAAAGAGGGGGCGAGTCTCTATGGCTACACCTTC. This chain connects TRBV28 to TRBJ1-2, with 7 nucleotides matching TRBD1. The CDR3 spans 14 residues. CDR1 is MDHEN and CDR2 is SYDVKM in the germline V gene. Unmatched junction bases numbered 9, after V lost 7 bases and J lost 4 bases.

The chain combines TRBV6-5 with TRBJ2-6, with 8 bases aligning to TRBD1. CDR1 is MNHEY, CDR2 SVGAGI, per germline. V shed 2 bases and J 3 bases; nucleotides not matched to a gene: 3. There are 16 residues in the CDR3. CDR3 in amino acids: CASSYQGAVGANVLTF. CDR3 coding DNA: TGTGCCAGCAGTTACCAGGGGGCGGTTGGGGCCAACGTCCTGACTTTC.

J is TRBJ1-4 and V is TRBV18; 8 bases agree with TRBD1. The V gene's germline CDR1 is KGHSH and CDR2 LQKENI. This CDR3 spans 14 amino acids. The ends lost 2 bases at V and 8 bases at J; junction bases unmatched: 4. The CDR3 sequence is CASSPRTGSEKLFF. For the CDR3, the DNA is TGTGCCAGCTCACCAAGGACAGGGAGCGAAAAACTGTTTTTT.

CDR3 in amino acids: CASRVGQGVGNTEAFF. Here the CDR3 DNA reads TGCGCCAGCAGAGTCGGACAGGGCGTTGGGAACACTGAAGCTTTCTTT. V is TRBV5-1 and J is TRBJ1-1, with 8 bases fitting TRBD1. The length of the CDR3 is 16 residues. Germline CDR1 is SGHRS and CDR2 is YFSETQ. With V trimmed by 5 bases and J by 1 base, 10 bases remained unmatched.

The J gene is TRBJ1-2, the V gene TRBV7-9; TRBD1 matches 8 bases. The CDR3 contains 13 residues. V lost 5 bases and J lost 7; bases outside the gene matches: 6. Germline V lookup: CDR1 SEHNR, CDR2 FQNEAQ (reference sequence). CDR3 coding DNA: TGTGCCAGCAGCCAAGGACAGGGTACTGGCTACACCTTC. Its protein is CASSQGQGTGYTF.

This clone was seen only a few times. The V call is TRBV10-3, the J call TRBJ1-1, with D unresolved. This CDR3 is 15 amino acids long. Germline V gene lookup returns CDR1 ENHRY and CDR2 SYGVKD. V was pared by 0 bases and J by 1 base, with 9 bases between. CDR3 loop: CAISESAEQNTEAFF. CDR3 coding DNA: TGTGCCATCAGTGAGTCCGCGGAGCAGAACACTGAAGCTTTCTTT.